These 26 T cell receptor beta chains share one sample of origin, sequenced in a study of persistence of HIV-infected CD4 T cells. The antigens these receptors bind are not known. This was the immunoSEQ version 4 assay in survey mode. Here immunoSEQ multiplex PCR was the method, and the copy in TCRdb shows in-frame clones only, minus some. Seen here are tens of thousands of clones, over 60% observed once, and the top ten hold approximately 1.7%. Cells were stimulated with overlapping HIV-1 Gag 15-mer peptides. Sorted nonresponding memory CD4+ T cells were CD40L-negative, CD69-negative, CD45RO-high. The specimen comprised CD4+ T cells sorted from PBMCs after roughly 17-hour stimulation, sampled from a patient who received antiretroviral therapy. These receptors originate from an adult man with HIV who was CMV-seropositive.

V is TRBV19 and J is TRBJ1-5; 8 positions match TRBD1. The CDR3 extends over 14 amino acids. V was pared by 8 bases and J by 0 bases, with 3 bases of the junction left unmatched. Germline-derived CDR1 and CDR2 are LNHDA and SQIVND (reference sequence). The CDR3 region is CASVDRDSNQPQHF. Here the CDR3 DNA reads TGTGCCAGTGTGGACAGGGATAGCAATCAGCCCCAGCATTTT.

V usage is TRBV19 and J usage is TRBJ2-2; D unresolved. The CDR3 is 16 residues long. Germline lookup yields CDR1 LNHDA and CDR2 SQIVND (reference sequence). Trimming cost V 4 bases and J 1 base, with 13 bases left between them. The CDR3 protein is CASSNLRTVNTGELFF. The CDR3 region has the DNA TGTGCCAGTAGTAACCTCCGGACGGTGAACACCGGGGAGCTGTTTTTT.

This sequence joins TRBV6-5 and TRBJ2-1; the D gene could be TRBD1 or TRBD2 (6 bases each). The CDR3 runs to 14 residues. V was shortened by 7 bases and J by 5 bases, with 15 bases between the two germline ends. The germline CDR1 and CDR2 sequences are MNHEY and SVGAGI. CDR3 nucleotides: TGTGCCAGCACTCTGAATAGGGGGGACAATGAGCAGTTCTTC. Protein sequence: CASTLNRGDNEQFF.

The rearrangement joins TRBV28 to TRBJ2-7; the D gene could be TRBD1 or TRBD2 (5 bases each). CDR3 length: 13 amino acids. The V gene's germline CDR1 is MDHEN and CDR2 SYDVKM. V shed 7 bases and J shed 3 bases, with 13 bases lying between them. The CDR3 reads CASTRDANYEQYF. The CDR3, as DNA: TGTGCCAGCACCCGGGACGCAAACTACGAGCAGTACTTC.

This clone turned up a few times. V and J are TRBV7-9 and TRBJ1-5; the D gene is possibly TRBD1 (6 bases). The CDR3 runs 15 residues. V lost 5 bases and J lost 4, with 15 bases in between. Germline CDR1 is SEHNR and CDR2 is FQNEAQ (reference sequence). The CDR3: CASSAGGQGNQPQHF. The CDR3 DNA sequence: TGTGCCAGCAGCGCGGGTGGGCAGGGGAATCAGCCCCAGCATTTT.

CDR3 DNA sequence: TGCGCCAGCAGCCAAGACGGGACAGTTGGCCAGCCCCAGCATTTT. Protein product: CASSQDGTVGQPQHF. The chain combines TRBV4-1 with TRBJ1-5; TRBD1 agrees at 7 bases. Germline CDR1 reads MGHRA; CDR2 reads YSYEKL. CDR3 length equals 15 residues. With V trimmed by 0 bases and J by 7 bases, 6 bases remained unmatched.

The chain combines TRBV5-1 with TRBJ1-1; D is uncertain. The V end lost 9 bases, the J end lost 1 base, and 16 bases lay between the germline ends. This CDR3 contains 14 residues. Germline V gives CDR1 SGHRS, CDR2 YFSETQ. The CDR3 DNA reads TGCGCCACCAAACCTAGCCCCTCGAACACTGAAGCTTTCTTT. Amino acids: CATKPSPSNTEAFF. Drawing the rest from reference TRBV5-1 and TRBJ1-1, the complete variable domain is KAGVTQTPRYLIKTRGQQVTLSCSPISGHRSVSWYQQTPGQGLQFLFEYFSETQRNKGNFPGRFSGRQFSNSRSEMNVSTLELGDSALYLCATKPSPSNTEAFFGQGTRLTVV.

The chain employs TRBV18 and TRBJ2-5, with unresolved D. V was shortened by 2 bases and J by 5 bases, with 12 bases between the two germline ends. Germline V lookup: CDR1 KGHSH, CDR2 LQKENI. The CDR3 spans 14 residues. The CDR3, as DNA: TGTGCCAGCTCACCAAATCAACAGTGGGAGACCCAGTACTTC. It translates to CASSPNQQWETQYF. Using reference TRBV18 and TRBJ2-5 for the parts outside the CDR3, the full variable domain is NAGVMQNPRHLVRRRGQEARLRCSPMKGHSHVYWYRQLPEEGLKFMVYLQKENIIDESGMPKERFSAEFPKEGPSILRIQQVVRGDSAAYFCASSPNQQWETQYFGPGTRLLVL.

The V and J genes are TRBV6-2 or TRBV6-3 and TRBJ1-3; D might be TRBD1 (5 bases). Trimming took 6 bases from V and 0 from J, leaving 15 bases between them. Germline V gene sequence: CDR1 MNHEY, CDR2 SVGEGT. CDR3 length: 16 residues. The CDR3 loop reads CASSLRDASSGNTIYF. CDR3 DNA: TGTGCCAGCAGCCTTCGGGACGCTAGCTCTGGAAACACCATATATTTT.

This clone occurred a few times. The chain joins TRBV20-1 to TRBJ1-5; tentatively, D is TRBD1 (6 bases). The ends were cut back, 3 bases at V and 0 bases at J, with 12 bases in the middle. The CDR3 spans 15 residues. Germline CDR1 and CDR2: DFQATT and SNEGSKA (reference sequence). This chain's CDR3 is CSASGGAVSNQPQHF. The CDR3 DNA is TGCAGTGCTAGTGGGGGGGCGGTTAGCAATCAGCCCCAGCATTTT.

This clone was observed a handful of times. The genes are TRBV7-2 and TRBJ1-4; possible D gene TRBD1, 5 bases. Germline CDR1 reads SGHTA; CDR2 reads FQGNSA. The CDR3 spans 14 residues. Trimming left V 6 bases short and J 1 base short, with 9 bases between. In DNA form, the CDR3 reads TGTGCCAGCAGATTGGGGGGAACTAATGAAAAACTGTTTTTT. Its protein product is CASRLGGTNEKLFF.

This clone was seen once. The V and J genes are TRBV15 and TRBJ1-2, with 7 bases fitting TRBD1. The germline gives CDR1 LNHNV, CDR2 YYDKDF (reference sequence). The V segment lost 9 bases and the J segment 4 bases; nucleotides outside the gene matches: 14. The CDR3 spans 15 residues. CDR3 DNA sequence: TGTGCCACTTTGGGTCAGGGGGATGTAGGCTATGGCTACACCTTC. Its translation is CATLGQGDVGYGYTF.

The rearrangement uses TRBV3-1 (or the pseudogene TRBV3-2) and TRBJ1-3; D uncertain. Germline CDR1 reads LGHDT; CDR2 reads YNNKEL (reference sequence). V was pared by 3 bases and J by 1 base, with 10 bases between. This CDR3 spans 15 amino acids. In nucleotides, the CDR3 is TGTGCCAGCAGCCAGGGAGTAGCATCTGGAAACACCATATATTTT. As protein: CASSQGVASGNTIYF.

The chain links TRBV5-1 to TRBJ2-7, with 10 bases matching TRBD1. With V trimmed by 1 base and J by 10 bases, 11 bases remained unmatched. This CDR3 contains 15 residues. CDR1 and CDR2 from the germline V gene are SGHRS and YFSETQ. The CDR3 reads CASSLQGQGQSGQYF. As DNA, the CDR3 is TGCGCCAGCAGCTTGCAGGGACAGGGGCAAAGCGGCCAGTACTTC. Based on the CDR3 plus reference TRBV5-1 and TRBJ2-7, the full variable domain is KAGVTQTPRYLIKTRGQQVTLSCSPISGHRSVSWYQQTPGQGLQFLFEYFSETQRNKGNFPGRFSGRQFSNSRSEMNVSTLELGDSALYLCASSLQGQGQSGQYFGPGTRLTVT.

The rearrangement links TRBV19 to TRBJ1-1; 7 positions match TRBD1. The length of the CDR3 is 12 residues. CDR1 is LNHDA, CDR2 SQIVND, per germline (reference sequence). With 5 bases clipped from V and 7 bases from J, the junction kept 4 bases outside the gene matches. CDR3 protein: CASSPRQGEAFF. In DNA form, the CDR3 reads TGTGCCAGTAGTCCTCGACAGGGTGAAGCTTTCTTT.

The chain recombines TRBV30 with TRBJ1-6; D remains unclear. This CDR3 has 13 amino acids. V dropped 3 bases and J dropped 9 bases, with 12 bases sitting between them. Germline V gene lookup returns CDR1 GTSNPN and CDR2 SVGIG (reference sequence). CDR3 sequence: CAWRISEGSPLHF. In nucleotides, the CDR3 is TGTGCCTGGAGGATCTCCGAAGGTTCACCCCTCCACTTT.

In nucleotides, the CDR3 is TGTGCCAGTAGTATCCAGGTACAGGAGACCCAGTACTTC. It codes for CASSIQVQETQYF. The genes are TRBV19 and TRBJ2-5; D is unclear. V was cut by 3 bases and J by 5 bases, with 10 bases left in between. Per the germline V gene, CDR1 is LNHDA and CDR2 is SQIVND (reference sequence). This CDR3 region has 13 residues.

This sequence joins TRBV7-8 and TRBJ1-2, with 7 bases that match TRBD1. Unmatched junction bases numbered 11, after V lost 5 bases and J lost 8 bases. The germline V gene encodes CDR1 SGHVS and CDR2 FQNEAQ. The CDR3 contains 14 residues. The CDR3 nucleotides read TGTGCCAGCAGCCGATTACAGGGGATGGAAGGCTACACCTTC. Translation: CASSRLQGMEGYTF.

The chain recombines TRBV5-4 with TRBJ2-5, with D uncertain. CDR1 and CDR2 from the germline V gene are SGHNT and YYREEE (reference sequence). This CDR3 is 13 amino acids long. Trimming pared 4 bases from V and 2 bases from J, leaving 9 bases between. CDR3 protein: CASSLPTQETQYF. CDR3 nucleotides: TGTGCCAGCAGCCTCCCAACACAAGAGACCCAGTACTTC.

The rearrangement uses TRBV7-7 and TRBJ2-2, with TRBD1 matching 7 bases. The CDR3 loop spans 14 amino acids. V was pared by 3 bases and J by 4 bases, with 2 bases of the junction left unmatched. The germline V gene has CDR1 SSHAT and CDR2 FNYEAQ (reference sequence). Here the CDR3 reads CASSLTGSTGELFF. The CDR3 DNA follows: TGTGCCAGCAGCTTGACAGGGTCCACCGGGGAGCTGTTTTTT.

The CDR3 loop is CASSFAGIGTGELFF. The CDR3 region has the DNA TGTGCCAGCAGTTTTGCAGGGATAGGCACCGGGGAGCTGTTTTTT. The chain couples TRBV27 to TRBJ2-2; perhaps TRBD1 as D (5 bases). The V gene's germline CDR1 is MNHEY and CDR2 SMNVEV (reference sequence). Trimming removed 3 bases from V and 4 bases from J, with 12 bases in between. The CDR3 runs to 15 residues.

The chain uses TRBV9 and TRBJ2-2, with 7 bases identical to TRBD1. The V segment lost 3 bases and the J segment 4 bases; nucleotides outside the gene matches: 0. The CDR3 loop spans 13 amino acids. Germline V gives CDR1 SGDLS, CDR2 YYNGEE. Written as DNA, the CDR3 is TGTGCCAGCAGCGGACAGGGCACCGGGGAGCTGTTTTTT. The encoded protein is CASSGQGTGELFF. The whole variable domain, remainder taken from reference TRBV9 and TRBJ2-2, is DSGVTQTPKHLITATGQRVTLRCSPRSGDLSVYWYQQSLDQGLQFLIQYYNGEERAKGNILERFSAQQFPDLHSELNLSSLELGDSALYFCASSGQGTGELFFGEGSRLTVL.

V usage is TRBV6-5 and J usage is TRBJ2-1, with 7 positions matching TRBD1. This CDR3 has 14 residues. CDR1 MNHEY and CDR2 SVGAGI come from the germline V gene. V gave up 6 bases and J gave up 0 bases; unmatched junction bases: 2. CDR3 coding DNA: TGTGCCAGCAGACGGGACAGCTCCTACAATGAGCAGTTCTTC. Its translation is CASRRDSSYNEQFF.

The chain is built from TRBV2 and TRBJ1-1; TRBD1 aligns across 8 bases. The ends lost 7 bases at V and 0 bases at J; junction bases unmatched: 4. The germline gives CDR1 SNHLY, CDR2 FYNNEI. CDR3 size: 14 residues. CDR3 amino acids: CASIRTGMNTEAFF. CDR3 in DNA: TGTGCCAGCATAAGGACAGGGATGAACACTGAAGCTTTCTTT. Complete variable domain (other parts from reference TRBV2 and TRBJ1-1): EPEVTQTPSHQVTQMGQEVILRCVPISNHLYFYWYRQILGQKVEFLVSFYNNEISEKSEIFDDQFSVERPDGSNFTLKIRSTKLEDSAMYFCASIRTGMNTEAFFGQGTRLTVV.

DNA for the CDR3: TGTGCCAGCAGTGAAAGGACCCCCTCTGGAAACACCATATATTTT. It translates to CASSERTPSGNTIYF. J is TRBJ1-3 and V is TRBV6-1; D remains ambiguous. This CDR3 has 15 amino acids. Trimming took off 2 bases at V and 0 bases at J, with 8 bases between the two ends. The germline V gene has CDR1 MNHNS and CDR2 SASEGT.

The V gene is TRBV4-2, the J gene TRBJ1-1, with D perhaps matching TRBD1 (5 bases). This CDR3 spans 19 amino acids. V was pared by 0 bases and J by 4 bases, with 24 bases between. Germline V CDR1 and CDR2: LGHNA, YNFKEQ. This CDR3 reads CASSQDIIGQGLRGTEAFF. The CDR3 nucleotides read TGTGCCAGCAGCCAAGATATTATCGGGCAGGGATTAAGGGGCACTGAAGCTTTCTTT.